The clone carrying this TCR beta chain was observed a few times. Trimming removed 4 bases at V and 2 bases at J, with 8 bases between. The germline CDR1 and CDR2 sequences are DFQATT and SNEGSKA (reference sequence). CDR3 size: 13 residues. This sample is drawn from a study of response to subunit inactivated influenza vaccine. Using its own MiXCR run on the RT-PCR reads, TCRdb lists one record per CDR3 protein. Of approximately 500,000 distinct CDR3 sequences listed, roughly 13% are singletons. The sample was PBMCs from blood, taken around seven weeks after vaccination. V usage is TRBV20-1 and J usage is TRBJ1-4, with D unclear. The clonotype was recovered from a man in his fifties or sixties who received an inactivated influenza vaccine. CDR3 sequence reads: CSATSSTNEKLFF. CDR3 nucleotide sequence: TGCAGTGCTACCTCATCGACTAATGAAAAACTGTTTTTT.